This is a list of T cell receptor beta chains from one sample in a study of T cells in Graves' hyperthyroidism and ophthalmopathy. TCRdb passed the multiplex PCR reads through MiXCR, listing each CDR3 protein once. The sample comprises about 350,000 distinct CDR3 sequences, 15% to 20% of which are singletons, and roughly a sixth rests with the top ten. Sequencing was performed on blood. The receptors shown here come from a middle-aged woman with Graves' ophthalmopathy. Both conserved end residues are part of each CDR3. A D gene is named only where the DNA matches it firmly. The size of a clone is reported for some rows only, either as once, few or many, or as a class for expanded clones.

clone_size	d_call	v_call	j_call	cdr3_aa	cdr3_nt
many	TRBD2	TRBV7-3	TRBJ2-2	CASSLTSGSVLFF	TGTGCCAGCAGCCTGACTAGCGGGAGTGTGCTGTTTTTT
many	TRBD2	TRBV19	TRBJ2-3	CASSPLAGGIDTQYF	TGTGCCAGTAGTCCACTAGCGGGAGGGATAGATACGCAGTATTTT
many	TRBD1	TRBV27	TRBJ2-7	CASSLSRDRVNEQYF	TGTGCCAGCAGTTTATCCCGGGACAGGGTCAACGAGCAGTACTTC
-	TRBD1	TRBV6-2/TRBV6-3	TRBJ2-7	CASSYRGTGRNEQYF	TGTGCCAGCAGTTACCGCGGGACAGGGAGGAACGAGCAGTACTTC
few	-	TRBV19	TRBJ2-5	CASTVRPGSMETQYF	TGTGCCAGTACAGTCCGGCCCGGGTCGATGGAGACCCAGTACTTC
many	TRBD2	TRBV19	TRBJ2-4	CASRPPGGTKNIQYF	TGTGCCAGTAGACCTCCGGGAGGTACCAAAAACATTCAGTACTTC
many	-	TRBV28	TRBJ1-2	CASSASGSRDYGYTF	TGTGCCAGCAGTGCGTCGGGGTCCCGGGACTATGGCTACACCTTC
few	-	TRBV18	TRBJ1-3	CASSPEQPASGNTIYF	TGTGCCAGCTCACCGGAGCAACCAGCTTCTGGAAACACCATATATTTT
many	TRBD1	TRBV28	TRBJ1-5	CASSSTGTGLQPQHF	TGTGCCAGCAGTTCTACCGGGACAGGGCTTCAGCCCCAGCATTTT
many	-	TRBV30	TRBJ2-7	CAWSQGRGGYEQYF	TGTGCCTGGAGTCAGGGCAGGGGAGGCTACGAGCAGTACTTC
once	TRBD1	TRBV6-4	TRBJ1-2	CASLRDRGGYTF	TGTGCCAGCCTCCGGGACAGGGGCGGCTACACCTTC
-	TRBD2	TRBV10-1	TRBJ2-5	CASSEGLAGRETQYF	TGCGCCAGCAGTGAGGGACTAGCGGGACGTGAGACCCAGTACTTC
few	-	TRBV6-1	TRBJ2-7	CASSEVAGTYEQYF	TGTGCCAGCAGTGAAGTAGCAGGGACCTACGAGCAGTACTTC
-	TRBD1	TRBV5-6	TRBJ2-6	CASSLLGQGSSGANVLTF	TGTGCCAGCAGCTTGTTGGGACAGGGGAGCTCTGGGGCCAACGTCCTGACTTTC
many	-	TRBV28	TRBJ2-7	CASSLFSSGPTEYEQYF	TGTGCCAGCAGTTTATTCAGTTCGGGACCGACCGAATACGAGCAGTACTTC
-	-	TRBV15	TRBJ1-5	CATSRDSGTQVGNQPQHF	TGTGCCACCAGCAGAGATTCGGGGACTCAAGTTGGCAATCAGCCCCAGCATTTT
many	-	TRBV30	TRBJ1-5	CAWSVRSNQPQHF	TGTGCCTGGAGTGTACGAAGCAATCAGCCCCAGCATTTT
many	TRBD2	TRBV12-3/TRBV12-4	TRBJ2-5	CASRPGTTETQYF	TGTGCCAGCAGACCAGGGACTACAGAGACCCAGTACTTC
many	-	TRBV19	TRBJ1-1	CATTPTMNTEAFF	TGTGCCACCACACCCACGATGAACACTGAAGCTTTCTTT
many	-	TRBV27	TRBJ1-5	CASSLAISNQPQHF	TGTGCCAGCAGTCTGGCGATTAGCAATCAGCCCCAGCATTTT
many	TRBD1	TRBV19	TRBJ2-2	CASSTRDSYTGELFF	TGTGCCAGTAGTACCCGGGACAGTTATACCGGGGAGCTGTTTTTT
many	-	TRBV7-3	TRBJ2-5	CASSLLAGPEGETQYF	TGTGCCAGCAGCTTATTGGCCGGACCCGAGGGAGAGACCCAGTACTTC
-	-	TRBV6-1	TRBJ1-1	CASSEHVNTEAFF	TGTGCCAGCAGTGAACATGTGAACACTGAAGCTTTCTTT
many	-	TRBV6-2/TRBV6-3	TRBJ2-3	CASSQGFGGRTDTQYF	TGTGCCAGCAGTCAGGGTTTTGGCGGCCGCACAGATACGCAGTATTTT
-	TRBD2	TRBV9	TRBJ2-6	CASGRGVVLSGANVLTF	TGTGCCAGCGGGCGGGGGGTCGTCCTCTCTGGGGCCAACGTCCTGACTTTC
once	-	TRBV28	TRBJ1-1	CATQELVAFF	TGTGCCACCCAAGAATTGGTAGCTTTCTTT
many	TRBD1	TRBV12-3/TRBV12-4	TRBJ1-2	CASNHRGQGYGYTF	TGTGCCAGCAATCACAGGGGGCAAGGCTATGGCTACACCTTC
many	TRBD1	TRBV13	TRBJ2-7	CASSQGGQGHDEQYF	TGTGCCAGCAGCCAAGGGGGACAGGGGCACGACGAGCAGTACTTC
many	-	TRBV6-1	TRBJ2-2	CAGQWGSAGELFF	TGTGCCGGTCAGTGGGGGTCGGCCGGGGAGCTGTTTTTT
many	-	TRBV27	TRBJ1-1	CASTDSKMNTEAFF	TGTGCCAGCACGGACAGTAAGATGAACACTGAAGCTTTCTTT
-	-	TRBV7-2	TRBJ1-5	CASSPWLGVNQPQHF	TGTGCCAGCAGCCCTTGGCTAGGGGTAAATCAGCCCCAGCATTTT
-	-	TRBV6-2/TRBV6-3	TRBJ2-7	CASSYSQSSYEQYF	TGTGCCAGCAGTTACTCACAGAGCTCCTACGAGCAGTACTTC
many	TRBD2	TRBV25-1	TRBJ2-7	CASSGGLGGGRASQQYF	TGTGCCAGCAGTGGGGGGCTTGGAGGCGGGAGGGCCTCTCAGCAGTACTTC
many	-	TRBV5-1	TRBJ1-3	CASSPGQSHSGNTIYF	TGCGCCAGCAGCCCCGGACAGTCGCACTCTGGAAACACCATATATTTT
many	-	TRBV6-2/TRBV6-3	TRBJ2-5	CASSFRGGETQYF	TGTGCCAGCAGTTTTCGGGGAGGAGAGACCCAGTACTTC
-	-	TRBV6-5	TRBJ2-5	CASSYGGGIETQYF	TGTGCCAGCAGTTACGGAGGGGGGATCGAGACCCAGTACTTC
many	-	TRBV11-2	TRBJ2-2	CASSPPQTGRGGELFF	TGTGCCAGCAGCCCTCCCCAGACAGGGAGGGGCGGGGAGCTGTTTTTT
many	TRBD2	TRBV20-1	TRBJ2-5	CSAPGTSGQETQYF	TGCAGTGCTCCCGGGACTAGCGGGCAAGAGACCCAGTACTTC
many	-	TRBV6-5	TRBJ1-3	CASSYRTGNTIYF	TGTGCCAGCAGTTACCGGACTGGAAACACCATATATTTT
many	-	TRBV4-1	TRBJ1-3	CASSFKGGDLVPGNTIYF	TGCGCCAGCAGCTTCAAGGGTGGCGACTTAGTACCTGGAAACACCATATATTTT
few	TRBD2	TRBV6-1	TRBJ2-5	CASSVWTSGHQETQYF	TGTGCCAGCAGTGTATGGACTAGCGGGCACCAAGAGACCCAGTACTTC
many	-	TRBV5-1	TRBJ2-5	CASSLEMTQYF	TGCGCCAGCAGCTTGGAAATGACCCAGTACTTC
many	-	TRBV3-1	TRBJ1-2	CASSHGDLGGYTF	TGTGCCAGCAGCCACGGGGATTTGGGTGGCTACACCTTC
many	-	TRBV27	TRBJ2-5	CASRDLTETQYF	TGTGCCAGCAGGGACCTCACAGAGACCCAGTACTTC
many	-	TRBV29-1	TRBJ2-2	CSGARQNTGELFF	TGCAGCGGCGCCCGACAGAACACCGGGGAGCTGTTTTTT
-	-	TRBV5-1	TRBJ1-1	CASSFSRGADFTEAFF	TGCGCCAGCAGCTTTAGTCGGGGTGCAGACTTCACTGAAGCTTTCTTT
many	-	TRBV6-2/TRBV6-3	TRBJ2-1	CASKDGYNEQFF	TGTGCCAGCAAAGACGGATACAATGAGCAGTTCTTC
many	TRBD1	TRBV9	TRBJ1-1	CASSLLPGQDGAFF	TGTGCCAGCAGCCTTCTCCCGGGACAGGATGGAGCTTTCTTT
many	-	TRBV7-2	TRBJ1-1	CASSSGGTGNTEAFF	TGTGCCAGCAGCTCCGGGGGTACGGGGAACACTGAAGCTTTCTTT
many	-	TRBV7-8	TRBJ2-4	CASSFGTAGNIQYF	TGTGCCAGCAGCTTCGGGACAGCGGGCAACATTCAGTACTTC
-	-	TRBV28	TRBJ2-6	CASTLTAGANVLTF	TGTGCCAGCACCTTGACCGCTGGGGCCAACGTCCTAACTTTC
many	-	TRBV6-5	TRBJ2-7	CASSYSPGRGGQYF	TGTGCCAGCAGTTACTCACCGGGCAGGGGTGGGCAGTACTTC
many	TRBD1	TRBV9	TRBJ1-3	CASSVAGQGHTIYF	TGTGCCAGCAGCGTAGCTGGACAGGGACACACCATATATTTT
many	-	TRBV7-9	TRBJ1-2	CASSLTVDYGYTF	TGTGCCAGCAGCTTGACAGTGGACTATGGCTACACCTTC
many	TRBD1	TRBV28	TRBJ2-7	CASSPRDRRVRATNYEQYF	TGTGCCAGCAGTCCCCGGGACAGGCGAGTCAGGGCCACTAACTACGAGCAGTACTTC
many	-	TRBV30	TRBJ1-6	CAWSPGQYNSPLHF	TGTGCCTGGAGTCCCGGACAGTATAATTCACCCCTCCACTTT
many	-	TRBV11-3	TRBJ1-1	CASSVNSGTMNTEAFF	TGTGCCAGCAGCGTCAACTCCGGGACAATGAACACTGAAGCTTTCTTT